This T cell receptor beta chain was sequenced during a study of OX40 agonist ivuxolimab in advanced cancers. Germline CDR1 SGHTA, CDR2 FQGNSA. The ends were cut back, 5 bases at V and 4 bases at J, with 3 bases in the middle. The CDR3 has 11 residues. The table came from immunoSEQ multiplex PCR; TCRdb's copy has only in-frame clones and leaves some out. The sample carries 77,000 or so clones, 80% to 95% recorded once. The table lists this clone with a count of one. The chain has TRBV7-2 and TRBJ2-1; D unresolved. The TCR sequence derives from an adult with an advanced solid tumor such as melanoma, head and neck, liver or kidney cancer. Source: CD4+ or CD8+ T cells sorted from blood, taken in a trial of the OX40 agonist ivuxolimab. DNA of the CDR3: TGTGCCAGCAGCGTATACAATGAGCAGTTCTTC. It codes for CASSVYNEQFF.